These 24 T cell receptor beta chains share one sample of origin, sequenced in a study of shared clonotypes between healthy human individuals. Produced via immunoSEQ multiplex PCR; TCRdb's table is partial and in-frame only. The data contain 550,000 to 850,000 clones, just under 75% of them seen just once; the ten biggest clones take up under 2%. The sample consisted of memory CD4+ T cells sorted from blood. Subset defined: CD45RA-negative fraction. The receptors here all came from a woman younger than 45 in good health.

As to this clone: A much larger clone lies one base from this, so it may be a read error. The chain links TRBV19 to TRBJ2-1; TRBD2 agrees at 8 bases. CDR3 length equals 15 residues. Germline V gives CDR1 LNHDA, CDR2 SQIVND (reference sequence). The CDR3 DNA sequence: TGTGCCAATAGTATGTCCGGGAGGGCAGGGAATGAGCAGTTCTTC. Its translation is CANSMSGRAGNEQFF.

This clone was seen a single time. The chain uses TRBV2 and TRBJ1-2, with 9 bases that match TRBD1. Trimming at V came to 6 bases and at J to 7 bases, leaving 6 bases not matched to a gene. CDR1 is SNHLY, CDR2 FYNNEI, per germline. This CDR3 comprises 13 residues. The DNA of the CDR3 is TGTGCCAGCAGACTGACAGGGGGACTTGGCTACACCTTC. It translates to CASRLTGGLGYTF.

V and J are TRBV6-1 and TRBJ2-4; D gene uncertain. The V gene lost 3 bases and the J gene lost 7 bases, with 13 bases spanning the gap. Germline lookup yields CDR1 MNHNS and CDR2 SASEGT. The CDR3 has 14 residues. The chain's CDR3 is CASSEMDGPNIQYF. DNA for the CDR3: TGTGCCAGCAGTGAGATGGACGGACCGAACATTCAGTACTTC.

This chain joins TRBV5-5 and TRBJ2-2; unclear D gene. The germline V gene encodes CDR1 SGHKS and CDR2 YYEKEE (reference sequence). The CDR3 sequence is 14 residues long. V lost 0 bases, J lost 2 bases, and 5 bases lay in between. The DNA for the CDR3 is TGTGCCAGCAGCTTGGTCCGTAACACCGGGGAGCTGTTTTTT. It encodes CASSLVRNTGELFF.

This clone was seen repeatedly, ten times or more. This sample includes further DNA sequences coding for the same CDR3. The rearrangement links TRBV19 to TRBJ2-1, with 11 bases aligning to TRBD1. V shed 0 bases, J shed 3 bases, and the junction held 4 bases outside the gene matches. Germline V lookup: CDR1 LNHDA, CDR2 SQIVND (reference sequence). The CDR3 contains 17 residues. The CDR3 region has the DNA TGTGCCAGTAGTATAGACTCCGGGACAGGGGGCTACAATGAGCAGTTCTTC. Its translation is CASSIDSGTGGYNEQFF. The full variable domain, completed using reference TRBV19 and TRBJ2-1, is DGGITQSPKYLFRKEGQNVTLSCEQNLNHDAMYWYRQDPGQGLRLIYYSQIVNDFQKGDIAEGYSVSREKKESFPLTVTSAQKNPTAFYLCASSIDSGTGGYNEQFFGPGTRLTVL.

The V gene is TRBV4-1, the J gene TRBJ2-2; D remains unclear. CDR1 MGHRA and CDR2 YSYEKL come from the germline V gene. V gave up 3 bases and J gave up 0 bases, with 11 bases separating them. The CDR3 totals 16 residues. The CDR3 loop reads CASSQPLIANTGELFF. The CDR3 DNA reads as TGCGCCAGCAGCCAGCCACTTATCGCGAACACCGGGGAGCTGTTTTTT.

V gene TRBV9 combines with J gene TRBJ2-5; 13 nucleotides align to TRBD2. The ends lost 0 bases at V and 3 bases at J; junction bases unmatched: 5. CDR1 and CDR2 from the germline V gene are SGDLS and YYNGEE. This CDR3 has 17 residues. The CDR3 loop reads CASSVGLAGGTEETQYF. In nucleotides, the CDR3 is TGTGCCAGCAGCGTAGGACTAGCGGGAGGAACAGAAGAGACCCAGTACTTC.

V usage is TRBV28 and J usage is TRBJ2-2; D gene unclear. The CDR3 contains 15 residues. CDR1 and CDR2 from the germline V gene are MDHEN and SYDVKM. V lost 2 bases and J 8 bases, leaving 15 bases between the germline ends. This chain's CDR3 is CASSLPASGSGELFF. CDR3 DNA: TGTGCCAGCAGTTTACCGGCTAGTGGTTCGGGGGAGCTGTTTTTT.

V usage is TRBV19 and J usage is TRBJ2-7, with 11 nucleotides matching TRBD2. The CDR3 extends over 16 amino acids. The J segment lost 2 bases and the V segment lost 7 bases, leaving 10 bases of the junction unmatched. CDR1 LNHDA and CDR2 SQIVND come from the germline V gene (reference sequence). CDR3 residues: CASTATTSGTTYEQYF. DNA for the CDR3: TGTGCCAGTACGGCCACGACTAGCGGGACCACCTACGAGCAGTACTTC.

CDR3 loop: CASSQFGDSNQPQHF. The DNA of the CDR3 is TGTGCCAGCAGCCAATTCGGTGATAGCAATCAGCCCCAGCATTTT. The chain joins TRBV4-2 to TRBJ1-5, with no clear D. CDR3 length: 15 amino acids. Trimming shortened V by 2 bases and J by 0 bases, and 8 bases separated the two germline ends. Germline V CDR1 and CDR2: LGHNA, YNFKEQ.

This rearrangement joins TRBV9 to TRBJ2-1; 7 positions agree with TRBD1. Looked up from germline, CDR1 is SGDLS and CDR2 is YYNGEE. The V segment lost 2 bases and the J segment 8 bases; nucleotides outside the gene matches: 4. The length of the CDR3 is 13 residues. CDR3 amino acids: CASSVLQGYEQFF. The CDR3 nucleotides read TGTGCCAGCAGCGTGTTACAGGGGTATGAGCAGTTCTTC.

The J gene is TRBJ2-7, the V gene TRBV5-1, with 7 bases matching TRBD2. Germline CDR1 reads SGHRS; CDR2 reads YFSETQ. CDR3 length: 17 amino acids. Trimming took 0 bases from V and 0 from J; bases not matched to a gene: 9. The CDR3 DNA follows: TGCGCCAGCAGCTTGGGGTTGTTGGGCGGGAGCTCCTACGAGCAGTACTTC. It is translated as CASSLGLLGGSSYEQYF. The whole variable domain, remainder taken from reference TRBV5-1 and TRBJ2-7, is KAGVTQTPRYLIKTRGQQVTLSCSPISGHRSVSWYQQTPGQGLQFLFEYFSETQRNKGNFPGRFSGRQFSNSRSEMNVSTLELGDSALYLCASSLGLLGGSSYEQYFGPGTRLTVT.

The V call is TRBV2, the J call TRBJ1-3, with TRBD1 matching 8 bases. The CDR3 has 17 residues. Per germline, CDR1 SNHLY and CDR2 FYNNEI. V lost 6 bases to trimming and J lost 0 bases; unmatched junction nucleotides: 10. DNA for the CDR3: TGTGCCAGCAGATCACTAAGACAGGGGATCTCTGGAAACACCATATATTTT. It yields the protein CASRSLRQGISGNTIYF.

CDR3 bases: TGCGCCAGCAGCCCCGCGGGAGTCTACGAGCAGTACTTC. Its protein product is CASSPAGVYEQYF. This sequence joins TRBV4-1 and TRBJ2-7, with 7 bases fitting TRBD2. Germline assignment: CDR1 MGHRA and CDR2 YSYEKL. V shed 4 bases, J shed 3 bases, and the junction held 3 bases outside the gene matches. The CDR3 runs 13 residues.

V gene TRBV5-8 combines with J gene TRBJ1-2, with 7 bases matching TRBD1. The CDR3 totals 16 residues. CDR1 and CDR2 from the germline V gene are SGHTS and YDEGEE. The V and J ends lost 4 bases and 3 bases, in that order; junction bases with no gene match: 12. The CDR3 protein is CASSQTPRGLDYGYTF. The DNA of the CDR3 is TGTGCCAGCAGCCAGACGCCTAGGGGGCTAGACTATGGCTACACCTTC.

The chain links TRBV6-6 to TRBJ1-4; 8 bases line up with TRBD1. J lost 4 bases, V lost 5 bases, and 6 bases had no gene match. This CDR3 has 15 amino acids. CDR1 is MNHNY, CDR2 SVGAGI, per germline (reference sequence). CDR3 in amino acids: CASSPQGGLNEKLFF. The CDR3 DNA reads as TGTGCCAGCAGTCCACAGGGGGGTCTTAATGAAAAACTGTTTTTT.

The chain employs TRBV10-3 and TRBJ2-7, with D perhaps being TRBD1 or TRBD2 (5 bases each). The CDR3 extends over 15 amino acids. Germline V CDR1 and CDR2: ENHRY, SYGVKD. V was shortened by 5 bases and J by 0 bases, with 14 bases between the two germline ends. In DNA, the CDR3 is TGTGCCATCAGTCACCGGGACGGCAGCTCCTACGAGCAGTACTTC. Its translation: CAISHRDGSSYEQYF.

V gene TRBV11-2 combines with J gene TRBJ1-2; no firm D call. The germline gives CDR1 SGHAT, CDR2 FQNNGV. The CDR3 has 14 residues. Trimming cost V 0 bases and J 12 bases, with 17 bases left between them. The CDR3 spells CASSLDLGSPKNTF. The CDR3 nucleotides are TGTGCCAGCAGCTTAGATCTCGGGAGCCCAAAGAACACCTTC.

The rearrangement uses TRBV10-1 and TRBJ1-5; perhaps TRBD1 as D (6 bases). Germline V gene lookup returns CDR1 WNHNN and CDR2 SYGVQD (reference sequence). The CDR3 covers 10 residues. Trimming took 6 bases from V and 14 from J, leaving 11 bases between them. The CDR3 coding sequence is TGCGCCAGCAGGGGGGGGGCTGAGCATTTT. Amino acids: CASRGGAEHF.

The chain links TRBV5-1 to TRBJ2-5; unclear D gene. CDR3 length: 14 residues. V was pared by 3 bases and J by 1 base, with 10 bases between. The germline gives CDR1 SGHRS, CDR2 YFSETQ. The CDR3 spells CASSYGMGQETQYF. The CDR3 DNA follows: TGCGCCAGCAGCTACGGTATGGGCCAAGAGACCCAGTACTTC.

The chain couples TRBV5-1 to TRBJ1-4; D ambiguous. The CDR3 is made up of 16 amino acids. The germline V gene has CDR1 SGHRS and CDR2 YFSETQ. Trimming pared 4 bases from V and 0 bases from J, leaving 13 bases between. The CDR3 here is CASSLDGPATNEKLFF. The DNA for the CDR3 is TGCGCCAGCAGCCTAGACGGGCCAGCAACTAATGAAAAACTGTTTTTT. Variable domain in full (rest from reference TRBV5-1 and TRBJ1-4): KAGVTQTPRYLIKTRGQQVTLSCSPISGHRSVSWYQQTPGQGLQFLFEYFSETQRNKGNFPGRFSGRQFSNSRSEMNVSTLELGDSALYLCASSLDGPATNEKLFFGSGTQLSVL.

This clone came up a few times. V usage is TRBV29-1 and J usage is TRBJ1-4; weak D call: TRBD1 (6 bases). Germline V lookup: CDR1 SQVTM, CDR2 ANQGSEA. The CDR3 extends over 13 amino acids. Trimming removed 4 bases from V and 10 bases from J, with 16 bases in between. CDR3 in amino acids: CSVVAGAVGKLFF. In DNA, the CDR3 is TGCAGCGTTGTCGCAGGGGCAGTTGGAAAACTGTTTTTT.

This clone was counted once. V usage is TRBV6-6 and J usage is TRBJ1-1; 8 nucleotides line up with TRBD1. Germline CDR1 reads MNHNY; CDR2 reads SVGAGI (reference sequence). The CDR3 has 15 amino acids. V lost 5 bases to trimming and J lost 1 base; unmatched junction nucleotides: 6. The CDR3 sequence: CASSHPQGGNTEAFF. The CDR3 DNA reads as TGTGCCAGCAGTCACCCACAGGGGGGGAACACTGAAGCTTTCTTT.

The chain carries TRBV27 and TRBJ2-5; 14 positions match TRBD2. The length of the CDR3 is 19 residues. Germline lookup yields CDR1 MNHEY and CDR2 SMNVEV (reference sequence). V lost 2 bases to trimming and J lost 0 bases; unmatched junction nucleotides: 8. This CDR3 is CASSLSGLAGGPYQETQYF. For the CDR3, the DNA is TGTGCCAGCAGTTTAAGTGGACTAGCGGGAGGCCCATACCAAGAGACCCAGTACTTC.